The present T cell receptor (beta chain) was sequenced within a study of blood T cell repertoires in COVID-19. The overall study: Both acute and convalescent COVID-19 samples were obtained from the United States, Italy and Spain. PBMCs, B-cell-depleted T cells, or T cells were the source of the cDNA or gDNA that made up the material.

Patients from Seattle were sampled longitudinally, starting during active infection. Authors' methods: It was from reference gene primer amplification that nucleated cell counts were estimated. Generated by immunoSEQ multiplex PCR, the TCRdb table keeps only in-frame clones and is missing some. D and trimming come from the DNA, and the V and J calls and clone size come from that table. The sample yields some 180,000 clones, about four fifths seen once. The CDR3 runs to 15 residues. V lost 0 bases to trimming and J lost 4 bases; unmatched junction nucleotides: 2. Per the germline V gene, CDR1 is SGHNT and CDR2 is YYREEE (reference sequence).

The rearrangement uses TRBV5-4 and TRBJ2-2, with 8 bases identical to TRBD2. The clonotype originates from a woman in her 40s with COVID-19, enrolled during active disease. Specimen: peripheral blood. The DNA of the CDR3 is TGTGCCAGCAGCTTGGGGAGCGGGGGCACCGGGGAGCTGTTTTTT. Amino acid sequence: CASSLGSGGTGELFF.